This entry features one T cell receptor beta chain sequence. What it recognizes is unknown. These data belong to a study of cytomegalovirus exposure and HLA in healthy donors. The CDR3 has 14 amino acids. Germline-derived CDR1 and CDR2 are SGHDT and YYEEEE. V was cut by 4 bases and J by 3 bases, with 13 bases left in between. The method was immunoSEQ multiplex PCR; TCRdb's version includes in-frame clones alone and lacks a portion of them. This sample has fewer than 200,000 clones, with more than 75% found just once. Study-level findings and limits: Through in vitro validation, three CMV-associated chains were shown to be specific for CMV antigens.

Sequenced material: PBMCs. This TCR came from a young man in good health and CMV-seropositive. V usage is TRBV5-6 and J usage is TRBJ1-1, with TRBD1 as a possible D gene (6 bases). The CDR3: CASSPSRTDTEAFF. The CDR3 DNA follows: TGTGCCAGCAGCCCCAGCCGGACAGACACTGAAGCTTTCTTT.